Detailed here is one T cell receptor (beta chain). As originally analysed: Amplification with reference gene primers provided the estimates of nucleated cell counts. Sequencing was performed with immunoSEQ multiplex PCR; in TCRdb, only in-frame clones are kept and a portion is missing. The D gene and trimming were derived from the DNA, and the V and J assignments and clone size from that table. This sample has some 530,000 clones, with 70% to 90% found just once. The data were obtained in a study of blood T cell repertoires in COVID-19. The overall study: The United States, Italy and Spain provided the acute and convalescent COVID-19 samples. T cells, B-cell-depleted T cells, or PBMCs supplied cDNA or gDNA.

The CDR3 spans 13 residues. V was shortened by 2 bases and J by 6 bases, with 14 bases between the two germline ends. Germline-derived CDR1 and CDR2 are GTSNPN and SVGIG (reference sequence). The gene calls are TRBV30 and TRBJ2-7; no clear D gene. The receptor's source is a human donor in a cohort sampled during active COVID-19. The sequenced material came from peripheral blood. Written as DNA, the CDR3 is TGTGCCTGGAGTTCTACCCTCACTTCCGAGCAGTACTTC. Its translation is CAWSSTLTSEQYF.